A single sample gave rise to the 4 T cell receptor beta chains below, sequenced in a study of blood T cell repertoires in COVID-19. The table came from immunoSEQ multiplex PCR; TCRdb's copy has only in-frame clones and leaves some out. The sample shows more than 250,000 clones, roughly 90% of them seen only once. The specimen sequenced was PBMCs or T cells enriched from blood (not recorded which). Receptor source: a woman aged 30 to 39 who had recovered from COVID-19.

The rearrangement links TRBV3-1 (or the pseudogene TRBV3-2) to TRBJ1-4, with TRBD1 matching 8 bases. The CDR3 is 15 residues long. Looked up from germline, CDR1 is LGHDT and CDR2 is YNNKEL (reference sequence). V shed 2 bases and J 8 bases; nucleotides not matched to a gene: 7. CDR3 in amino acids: CASSQSGGAYEKLFF. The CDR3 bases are TGTGCCAGCAGCCAATCAGGGGGCGCGTACGAAAAACTGTTTTTT.

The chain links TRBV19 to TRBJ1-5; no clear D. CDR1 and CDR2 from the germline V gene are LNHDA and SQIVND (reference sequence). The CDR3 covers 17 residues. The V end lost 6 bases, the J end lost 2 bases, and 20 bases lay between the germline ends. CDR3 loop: CASRLGSTGVGNQPQHF. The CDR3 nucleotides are TGTGCCAGTAGGTTGGGGAGTACGGGAGTTGGCAATCAGCCCCAGCATTTT.

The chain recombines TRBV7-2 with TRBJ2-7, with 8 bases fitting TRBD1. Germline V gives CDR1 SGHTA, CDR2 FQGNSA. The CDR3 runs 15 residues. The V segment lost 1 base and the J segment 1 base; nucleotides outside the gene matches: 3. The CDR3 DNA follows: TGTGCCAGCAGCTTAGTTACAGGGGGTTCCTACGAGCAGTACTTC. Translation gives CASSLVTGGSYEQYF.

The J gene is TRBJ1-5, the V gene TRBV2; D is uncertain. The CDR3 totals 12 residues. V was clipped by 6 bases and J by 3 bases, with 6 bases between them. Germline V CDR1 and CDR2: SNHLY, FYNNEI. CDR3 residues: CASRGLNQPQHF. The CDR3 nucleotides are TGTGCCAGCAGGGGCCTCAATCAGCCCCAGCATTTT.